The 21 T cell receptor beta chains below all came from one sample that was sequenced in a study of blood T cell repertoires in COVID-19. Assay: immunoSEQ multiplex PCR; the TCRdb copy retains only in-frame clones and omits some. The table has tens of thousands of clones, 75% to 85% seen once. Specimen: peripheral blood. The receptors come from a woman aged 80 or over with acute or convalescent COVID-19.

The chain is built from TRBV13 and TRBJ1-3; D uncertain. Looked up from germline, CDR1 is PRHDT and CDR2 is FYEKMQ (reference sequence). There are 15 residues in the CDR3. V shed 4 bases and J shed 0 bases, with 10 bases lying between them. CDR3 region: CASSSRSFSGNTIYF. In nucleotides, the CDR3 is TGTGCCAGCAGCTCTCGGTCCTTCTCTGGAAACACCATATATTTT.

This CDR3 reads CASSVAGITGELFF. In nucleotides, the CDR3 is TGTGCCAGTAGTGTAGCGGGGATAACCGGGGAGCTGTTTTTT. V usage is TRBV19 and J usage is TRBJ2-2; 8 bases line up with TRBD2. Per the germline V gene, CDR1 is LNHDA and CDR2 is SQIVND (reference sequence). This CDR3 spans 14 amino acids. V gave up 5 bases and J gave up 5 bases; unmatched junction bases: 4.

The V call is TRBV7-9, the J call TRBJ2-5, with 7 bases that match TRBD1. This CDR3 is built from 15 residues. Germline V gene data show CDR1 as SEHNR and CDR2 as FQNEAQ (reference sequence). After removal of 1 base from V and 6 bases from J, the junction contained 8 bases not matched to a gene. The CDR3 sequence is CASSLGDSYGKTQYF. The CDR3 bases are TGTGCCAGCAGCTTAGGGGACAGTTACGGAAAGACCCAGTACTTC. The full variable domain, rest sourced from reference TRBV7-9 and TRBJ2-5, is DTGVSQNPRHKITKRGQNVTFRCDPISEHNRLYWYRQTLGQGPEFLTYFQNEAQLEKSRLLSDRFSAERPKGSFSTLEIQRTEQGDSAMYLCASSLGDSYGKTQYFGPGTRLLVL.

The J gene is TRBJ2-1, the V gene TRBV20-1; no clear D. This CDR3 comprises 10 residues. Germline loops: CDR1 DFQATT, CDR2 SNEGSKA (reference sequence). V lost 6 bases to trimming and J lost 9 bases, with 9 bases between them. CDR3 region: CSAAQREQFF. CDR3 sequence (DNA): TGCAGTGCGGCCCAGCGTGAGCAGTTCTTC.

The rearrangement links TRBV24-1 to TRBJ2-6; D ambiguous. Germline assignment: CDR1 KGHDR and CDR2 SFDVKD. This CDR3 is built from 12 residues. The V end lost 12 bases, the J end lost 0 bases, and 5 bases lay between the germline ends. The CDR3 loop is CALYSGANVLTF. In DNA form, the CDR3 reads TGTGCCCTTTACTCTGGGGCCAACGTCCTGACTTTC.

This chain links TRBV5-1 with TRBJ2-1; TRBD2 matches 7 bases. The CDR3 has 16 amino acids. Germline V CDR1 and CDR2: SGHRS, YFSETQ. V lost 0 bases to trimming and J lost 0 bases; unmatched junction nucleotides: 3. The CDR3 region is CASSLGGGSSYNEQFF. DNA of the CDR3: TGCGCCAGCAGCTTGGGGGGCGGGAGCTCCTACAATGAGCAGTTCTTC.

CDR3 DNA sequence: TGTGCCAGCCGCTTGGGAGCACCCTACGAGCAGTACTTC. Its protein product is CASRLGAPYEQYF. The genes are TRBV27 and TRBJ2-7; the D gene is possibly TRBD2 (5 bases). CDR3 size: 13 residues. The germline V gene has CDR1 MNHEY and CDR2 SMNVEV (reference sequence). V was cut by 8 bases and J by 2 bases, with 13 bases left in between.

This rearrangement joins TRBV7-8 to TRBJ1-3, with 9 bases fitting TRBD1. CDR1 is SGHVS and CDR2 is FQNEAQ in the germline V gene. Trimming cost V 8 bases and J 4 bases; bases outside gene matches: 6. The CDR3 spans 14 residues. The CDR3 region is CASRGGQGGNTIYF. The CDR3 DNA is TGTGCCAGCCGCGGGGGACAGGGAGGAAACACCATATATTTT.

This clone showed up just once. CDR3 nucleotide sequence: TGTGCCAGCTCAGCGGAGCGGGGAGACACCGGGGAGCTGTTTTTT. Encoded protein: CASSAERGDTGELFF. The chain carries TRBV2 and TRBJ2-2; 7 nucleotides line up with TRBD2. The junction had 9 bases not matched to a gene; V was cut back by 8 bases and J by 3 bases. The germline V gene has CDR1 SNHLY and CDR2 FYNNEI. This CDR3 comprises 15 residues.

This sequence joins TRBV6-6 and TRBJ2-5; 7 positions agree with TRBD1. Germline CDR1 MNHNY, CDR2 SVGAGI (reference sequence). This CDR3 is built from 14 residues. The trim removed 5 bases at V and 5 bases at J, leaving 8 bases unmatched. CDR3 DNA sequence: TGTGCCAGCAGTCGAGGACAGACAGGGGAGACCCAGTACTTC. It is translated as CASSRGQTGETQYF.

About this clone itself: Compared with germline, one end of the junction differs, possibly owing to a read error. The chain couples TRBV25-1 to TRBJ2-1, with D tentatively TRBD2 (5 bases). The CDR3 contains 13 residues. Germline V gene data show CDR1 as MGHDK and CDR2 as SYGVNS. Here the CDR3 reads CASSEAGPPIVLF. The CDR3 DNA follows: TGTGCCAGCAGTGAAGCGGGTCCCCCTATAGTCCTCTTC.

The V gene is TRBV30, the J gene TRBJ1-5; 8 bases are a match to TRBD1. The CDR3 totals 14 residues. Per the germline V gene, CDR1 is GTSNPN and CDR2 is SVGIG (reference sequence). Germline trimming cut 3 bases from V and 9 bases from J; bases unmatched to any gene: 10. The chain's CDR3 is CAWSAGGVQWPQHF. The CDR3 nucleotides read TGTGCCTGGAGCGCAGGGGGCGTACAGTGGCCCCAGCATTTT.

The V gene is TRBV29-1, the J gene TRBJ2-5; D may be TRBD1 (7 bases). Deletions cut 5 bases from V and 1 base from J, with 11 bases between. The CDR3 runs to 13 residues. CDR1 SQVTM and CDR2 ANQGSEA come from the germline V gene. CDR3 DNA: TGCAGCGTTAACCAGGGGGGCCAAGAGACCCAGTACTTC. It yields the protein CSVNQGGQETQYF.

CDR3 region: CASSFINEQFF. CDR3 in DNA: TGTGCCAGCAGTTTTATCAATGAGCAGTTCTTC. V is TRBV12-3 or TRBV12-4 and J is TRBJ2-1; no firm D call. This CDR3 region has 11 residues. V gave up 3 bases and J gave up 6 bases, with 3 bases separating them.

V gene TRBV5-1 combines with J gene TRBJ1-3, with 8 bases that match TRBD1. The CDR3 spans 14 residues. The germline CDR1 and CDR2 sequences are SGHRS and YFSETQ. J lost 4 bases, V lost 4 bases, and 4 bases had no gene match. CDR3: CASSPRGQGNTIYF. The DNA for the CDR3 is TGCGCCAGCAGCCCCAGGGGGCAAGGAAACACCATATATTTT.

This clone appeared a few times. The V gene is TRBV5-8, the J gene TRBJ2-1; TRBD2 is a possible D gene (5 bases). Germline CDR1 and CDR2: SGHTS and YDEGEE. CDR3 length equals 18 residues. The V end lost 1 base, the J end lost 2 bases, and 19 bases lay between the germline ends. CDR3 sequence: CASSLQRPPSIPYNEQFF. The CDR3 bases are TGTGCCAGCAGCTTGCAGCGGCCCCCTTCTATCCCCTACAATGAGCAGTTCTTC.

The chain employs TRBV6-5 and TRBJ1-1; TRBD1 matches 9 bases. The junction had 9 bases not matched to a gene; V was cut back by 6 bases and J by 4 bases. The germline V gene encodes CDR1 MNHEY and CDR2 SVGAGI. This CDR3 is 15 amino acids long. The CDR3: CASSRQGQGVTEAFF. The CDR3 nucleotides read TGTGCCAGCAGCCGTCAGGGACAGGGAGTCACTGAAGCTTTCTTT.

The chain is built from TRBV19 and TRBJ2-5; D is possibly TRBD1 (6 bases). The length of the CDR3 is 13 residues. V was pared by 7 bases and J by 1 base, with 10 bases between. Per germline, CDR1 LNHDA and CDR2 SQIVND (reference sequence). The CDR3 reads CASTPQGQETQYF. The CDR3 nucleotides read TGTGCCAGTACCCCACAGGGCCAAGAGACCCAGTACTTC.

DNA for the CDR3: TGCGCCAGCAGCGGGATGGGGACTAGCGGGGGGTACAATGAGCAGTTCTTC. This codes for CASSGMGTSGGYNEQFF. The chain uses TRBV5-1 and TRBJ2-1; 15 bases agree with TRBD2. The ends lost 4 bases at V and 4 bases at J; junction bases unmatched: 6. This CDR3 region has 17 residues. In germline, CDR1 is SGHRS, CDR2 YFSETQ.

The chain couples TRBV18 to TRBJ2-4; no clear D. The V end lost 3 bases, the J end lost 5 bases, and 11 bases lay between the germline ends. Germline CDR1 and CDR2: KGHSH and LQKENI. The CDR3 covers 14 residues. CDR3 bases: TGTGCCAGCTCACCTAACTCATATCAAAACATTCAGTACTTC. The encoded protein is CASSPNSYQNIQYF.

This chain connects TRBV19 to TRBJ1-1; D gene ambiguous. Germline V gene lookup returns CDR1 LNHDA and CDR2 SQIVND (reference sequence). The CDR3 runs to 13 residues. Trimming stripped 6 bases from V and 0 bases from J, with 8 bases between. CDR3 in DNA: TGTGCCAGTAGAACACACATGAACACTGAAGCTTTCTTT. As protein: CASRTHMNTEAFF.